Below, one T cell receptor beta chain is given with its context. The study enrolled healthy HIV-negative adults without recent acute infections or vaccinations as donors. This record comes from a study of shared clonotypes between healthy human individuals. Study-wide background: A couple of women and three men aged 18 to 49 made up the donors.

Several immunoSEQ plates received, in even portions, the genomic DNA of each subset. On ten immunoSEQ deep assay plates, unsorted PBMC DNA was sequenced. Assay used: immunoSEQ multiplex PCR; TCRdb lists only in-frame clones, some missing. Among about 520,000 clones listed, roughly 80% were seen once. Germline loops: CDR1 SGHAT, CDR2 FQNNGV. Trimming removed 5 bases from V and 5 bases from J; junction bases left unmatched: 12. The CDR3 is made up of 16 amino acids. The receptor's source is a woman in her 40s in good health. Some clones in this sample may be carry-over from other donors' samples. Material for sequencing was PBMCs. The gene calls are TRBV11-2 and TRBJ2-5; 9 bases are shared with TRBD2. The CDR3 DNA sequence: TGTGCCAGCAGCCGAACCGGTGCGGGAGGGCCGGAGACCCAGTACTTC. This codes for CASSRTGAGGPETQYF.